Below, 22 T cell receptor beta chains from the same sample are listed, as sequenced in a study of blood T cell repertoires in COVID-19. Libraries were prepared by immunoSEQ multiplex PCR; TCRdb keeps only in-frame clonotypes and omits some of them. The sample consists of fewer than 150,000 clones, 88% of them appearing once. Material: peripheral blood. Receptors were obtained from a woman between 50 and 59 years old with active or convalescent COVID-19.

This chain connects TRBV27 to TRBJ2-7; TRBD2 agrees at 14 bases. The CDR3 loop spans 19 amino acids. Germline assignment: CDR1 MNHEY and CDR2 SMNVEV (reference sequence). Trimming took 2 bases from V and 2 from J; bases not matched to a gene: 11. The CDR3 here is CASSLRGTSGSADPYEQYF. The DNA for the CDR3 is TGTGCCAGCAGTTTAAGAGGGACTAGCGGGAGCGCCGACCCCTACGAGCAGTACTTC.

This chain connects TRBV29-1 to TRBJ2-7, with D possibly being TRBD2 (5 bases). Germline CDR1 and CDR2: SQVTM and ANQGSEA. V was pared by 7 bases and J by 2 bases, with 15 bases between. The CDR3 runs 13 residues. CDR3 protein: CSASSGFPYEQYF. For the CDR3, the DNA is TGCAGCGCTAGTTCGGGGTTCCCCTACGAGCAGTACTTC.

This clone was found once. This sequence joins TRBV18 and TRBJ2-3; perhaps TRBD2 as D (6 bases). The V end was cut by 3 bases, the J end by 0 bases, with 19 bases between. The CDR3 spans 18 residues. Germline V CDR1 and CDR2: KGHSH, LQKENI. CDR3 nucleotides: TGTGCCAGCTCACCTCGTGGGTATAGCGGAACTAGCACAGATACGCAGTATTTT. Amino acids: CASSPRGYSGTSTDTQYF.

The chain recombines TRBV10-3 with TRBJ2-7, with 9 bases fitting TRBD1. Germline assignment: CDR1 ENHRY and CDR2 SYGVKD. CDR3 length equals 14 residues. J was trimmed by 3 bases and V by 9 bases; bases with no gene match: 9. This chain's CDR3 is CAITKGQGDYEQYF. The CDR3 nucleotides read TGTGCCATTACCAAGGGACAGGGAGACTACGAGCAGTACTTC.

The rearrangement joins TRBV9 to TRBJ2-1, with TRBD2 matching over 7 bases. The CDR3 has 14 residues. Germline loops: CDR1 SGDLS, CDR2 YYNGEE. Unmatched junction bases numbered 7, after V lost 6 bases and J lost 4 bases. CDR3 in amino acids: CASMRDYTYNEQFF. DNA for the CDR3: TGTGCCAGCATGAGGGACTACACATACAATGAGCAGTTCTTC.

CDR3 coding DNA: TGTGCCAGCAGTTTATACAGGGATTCTACCTATGGCTACACCTTC. It translates to CASSLYRDSTYGYTF. The gene calls are TRBV28 and TRBJ1-2; D is perhaps TRBD1 (6 bases). Germline loops: CDR1 MDHEN, CDR2 SYDVKM. Trimming cost V 1 base and J 4 bases, with 13 bases left between them. CDR3 size: 15 residues.

The chain recombines TRBV15 with TRBJ2-3; the D is unclear. Germline V gene sequence: CDR1 LNHNV, CDR2 YYDKDF (reference sequence). V was trimmed by 1 base and J by 2 bases, leaving 10 bases between them. The CDR3 totals 15 residues. CDR3: CATSRGQVITDTQYF. The CDR3, as DNA: TGTGCCACCAGCAGAGGCCAGGTTATCACAGATACGCAGTATTTT. Full variable domain (missing parts from reference TRBV15 and TRBJ2-3): DAMVIQNPRYQVTQFGKPVTLSCSQTLNHNVMYWYQQKSSQAPKLLFHYYDKDFNNEADTPDNFQSRRPNTSFCFLDIRSPGLGDTAMYLCATSRGQVITDTQYFGPGTRLTVL.

The chain couples TRBV15 to TRBJ2-7; D is ambiguous. CDR1 is LNHNV and CDR2 is YYDKDF in the germline V gene (reference sequence). V was pared by 0 bases and J by 5 bases, with 5 bases between. CDR3 length equals 12 residues. The CDR3 reads CATSRDTNEQYF. In nucleotides, the CDR3 is TGTGCCACCAGCAGAGATACAAACGAGCAGTACTTC.

The V gene is TRBV2, the J gene TRBJ2-7; D may be TRBD2 (6 bases). CDR3 length equals 14 residues. The germline V and J ends were trimmed by 0 bases and 6 bases, with 12 bases remaining between them. Germline V gives CDR1 SNHLY, CDR2 FYNNEI. The DNA for the CDR3 is TGTGCCAGCAGTGAAGCTCCCCTCGGGGGCGAGCAGTACTTC. Translating it yields CASSEAPLGGEQYF. Complete variable domain (other parts from reference TRBV2 and TRBJ2-7): EPEVTQTPSHQVTQMGQEVILRCVPISNHLYFYWYRQILGQKVEFLVSFYNNEISEKSEIFDDQFSVERPDGSNFTLKIRSTKLEDSAMYFCASSEAPLGGEQYFGPGTRLTVT.

The chain uses TRBV2 and TRBJ2-7, with 7 bases fitting TRBD1. Per germline, CDR1 SNHLY and CDR2 FYNNEI. V shed 6 bases, J shed 2 bases, and the junction held 10 bases outside the gene matches. This CDR3 is built from 15 residues. CDR3 nucleotide sequence: TGTGCCAGCAGAGTTGGGGACAGTCGGCCCTACGAGCAGTACTTC. It codes for CASRVGDSRPYEQYF.

This chain joins TRBV27 and TRBJ2-2; the D gene is possibly TRBD2 (7 bases). This CDR3 is 16 amino acids long. In germline, CDR1 is MNHEY, CDR2 SMNVEV (reference sequence). Trimming left V 6 bases short and J 5 bases short, with 19 bases between. The CDR3 reads CASRLSGGARTGELFF. The DNA of the CDR3 is TGTGCCAGCAGGCTATCTGGGGGGGCCCGAACCGGGGAGCTGTTTTTT.

This rearrangement joins TRBV15 to TRBJ2-7; 7 bases align to TRBD1. CDR3 length equals 14 residues. Losses at the gene ends were 0 bases for V and 2 bases for J; bases not matched to a gene: 1. From germline, CDR1 is LNHNV and CDR2 YYDKDF (reference sequence). Written as DNA, the CDR3 is TGTGCCACCAGCAGAGATAGGGGGCCCTACGAGCAGTACTTC. It translates to CATSRDRGPYEQYF.

The rearrangement joins TRBV27 to TRBJ1-5, with 8 bases fitting TRBD1. The J segment lost 5 bases and the V segment lost 8 bases, leaving 11 bases of the junction unmatched. Looked up from germline, CDR1 is MNHEY and CDR2 is SMNVEV (reference sequence). This CDR3 contains 15 residues. The CDR3 loop is CASGTGQGRHQPQHF. The DNA of the CDR3 is TGTGCCAGCGGGACCGGACAGGGAAGACATCAGCCCCAGCATTTT.

The rearrangement links TRBV28 to TRBJ1-6; 7 bases match TRBD1. CDR3 length: 16 amino acids. Losses at the gene ends were 3 bases for V and 1 base for J; bases not matched to a gene: 3. Germline V gene lookup returns CDR1 MDHEN and CDR2 SYDVKM. Here the CDR3 reads CASSFNRGSYNSPLHF. The CDR3 DNA reads as TGTGCCAGCAGTTTTAACAGGGGATCCTATAATTCACCCCTCCACTTT.

V and J are TRBV15 and TRBJ2-1; 8 bases line up with TRBD2. V gave up 6 bases and J gave up 4 bases; unmatched junction bases: 14. The CDR3 is made up of 17 amino acids. Germline loops: CDR1 LNHNV, CDR2 YYDKDF (reference sequence). CDR3 in DNA: TGTGCCACCAGATCGGGAGGGTTCCCCGGGGATTACAATGAGCAGTTCTTC. It specifies CATRSGGFPGDYNEQFF.

V gene TRBV5-4 combines with J gene TRBJ2-3; TRBD1 is a possible D gene (5 bases). The V end was cut by 5 bases, the J end by 1 base, with 14 bases between. CDR3 length: 15 residues. Germline CDR1 SGHNT, CDR2 YYREEE (reference sequence). The CDR3 DNA is TGTGCCAGCAGAAACCCCGCACAGGGCACAGATACGCAGTATTTT. Amino acids: CASRNPAQGTDTQYF.

This chain connects TRBV5-4 to TRBJ1-2, with 8 bases fitting TRBD1. CDR1 and CDR2 from the germline V gene are SGHNT and YYREEE (reference sequence). J lost 8 bases, V lost 1 base, and 7 bases had no gene match. The CDR3 has 14 amino acids. The CDR3 protein is CASSLQGQGAGYTF. In DNA, the CDR3 is TGTGCCAGCAGCTTGCAGGGGCAGGGGGCGGGCTACACCTTC.

The chain joins TRBV6-6 to TRBJ1-4; 9 bases agree with TRBD1. The V segment lost 0 bases and the J segment 5 bases; nucleotides outside the gene matches: 1. The CDR3 is 15 amino acids. The germline CDR1 and CDR2 sequences are MNHNY and SVGAGI (reference sequence). The CDR3 nucleotides are TGTGCCAGCAGTTACTCCGGACAGGGGAATGAAAAACTGTTTTTT. This codes for CASSYSGQGNEKLFF.

Here the CDR3 reads CASSKREEADTQYF. As DNA, the CDR3 is TGTGCCAGCAGCAAAAGGGAGGAGGCAGATACGCAGTATTTT. The genes are TRBV21-1 and TRBJ2-3; the table's D call, TRBD2, has no DNA check behind it. TRBV21-1 corresponds to a pseudogene. The CDR3 is 14 residues long.

This clone was counted once. This chain connects TRBV6-5 to TRBJ2-2; unclear D gene. With 6 bases removed from V and 0 bases from J, the gap between germline ends came to 8 bases. There are 14 residues in the CDR3. Germline V gene lookup returns CDR1 MNHEY and CDR2 SVGAGI. The CDR3 spells CASRRLANTGELFF. The CDR3 nucleotides are TGTGCCAGCAGGCGGCTAGCGAACACCGGGGAGCTGTTTTTT.

This clone was seen just once. The CDR3: CASSYLSPDTQYF. The DNA for the CDR3 is TGTGCCAGCAGTTATCTCTCCCCAGATACGCAGTATTTT. The chain combines TRBV6-2 or TRBV6-3 with TRBJ2-3; D unresolved. The CDR3 is made up of 13 amino acids. The V gene's germline CDR1 is MNHEY and CDR2 SVGEGT. V shed 3 bases and J shed 4 bases, with 8 bases lying between them.

This clone occurred once. The chain combines TRBV2 with TRBJ2-1, with a possible D match to TRBD1 (5 bases). CDR3 length: 14 amino acids. Trimming took off 3 bases at V and 3 bases at J, with 9 bases between the two ends. Germline CDR1 reads SNHLY; CDR2 reads FYNNEI. CDR3 amino acids: CASSERQGYNEQFF. CDR3 coding DNA: TGTGCCAGCAGTGAGAGGCAGGGCTACAATGAGCAGTTCTTC.